Shown below are 29 T cell receptor beta chains from a single sample sequenced in a study of graft-versus-host responses after intestinal transplantation. Clones were read by immunoSEQ multiplex PCR, and TCRdb kept only the in-frame ones, dropping some. The sample includes about 100,000 clones, roughly 91% seen only once; the top ten take approximately 0.18%. These receptors lack a known antigen. Specimen: unstimulated CD4+ T cells sorted from spleen or lymph node cells, collected before transplant. Every receptor here comes from a human donor who was the organ donor for an intestinal transplant.

This chain links TRBV5-1 with TRBJ2-5, with 7 bases matching TRBD2. The J segment lost 2 bases and the V segment lost 4 bases, leaving 23 bases of the junction unmatched. The germline CDR1 and CDR2 sequences are SGHRS and YFSETQ. CDR3 length: 20 amino acids. CDR3 nucleotide sequence: TGCGCCAGCAGCCCTCGGACGCGGACTAGTTTTGTATCCGCTCAAGAGACCCAGTACTTC. Translated, it gives CASSPRTRTSFVSAQETQYF.

This chain connects TRBV7-8 to TRBJ2-7; D is ambiguous. Germline V gene sequence: CDR1 SGHVS, CDR2 FQNEAQ. With 5 bases removed from V and 2 bases from J, the gap between germline ends came to 16 bases. This CDR3 contains 15 residues. The DNA of the CDR3 is TGTGCCAGCAGCCTCCCGCTCAGGTCACCCTACGAGCAGTACTTC. As protein: CASSLPLRSPYEQYF.

The V call is TRBV19, the J call TRBJ1-6; TRBD1 matches at 8 bases. J was trimmed by 4 bases and V by 5 bases; bases with no gene match: 4. Germline CDR1 is LNHDA and CDR2 is SQIVND (reference sequence). This CDR3 comprises 15 residues. Here the CDR3 reads CASSVTGGYNSPLHF. The CDR3 DNA is TGTGCCAGTAGTGTAACAGGGGGATATAATTCACCCCTCCACTTT.

This clone has only one observation. The chain is built from TRBV7-9 and TRBJ2-6; D not resolved. This CDR3 contains 17 residues. Deletions cut 2 bases from V and 0 bases from J, with 11 bases between. Per germline, CDR1 SEHNR and CDR2 FQNEAQ (reference sequence). The CDR3 DNA is TGTGCCAGCAGCTTATTTACGCTGAGCTCTGGGGCCAACGTCCTGACTTTC. The encoded protein is CASSLFTLSSGANVLTF.

The V and J genes are TRBV29-1 and TRBJ2-7; TRBD1 agrees at 11 bases. Germline trimming cut 3 bases from V and 2 bases from J; bases unmatched to any gene: 0. CDR3 length equals 13 residues. Per the germline V gene, CDR1 is SQVTM and CDR2 is ANQGSEA. CDR3 coding DNA: TGCAGCGTTGAGGGACAGGGGGCCTACGAGCAGTACTTC. Protein sequence: CSVEGQGAYEQYF.

The chain is built from TRBV18 and TRBJ1-1; possibly TRBD1 for D (6 bases). V was trimmed by 2 bases and J by 5 bases, leaving 12 bases between them. CDR3 length: 14 amino acids. Germline V CDR1 and CDR2: KGHSH, LQKENI. CDR3: CASSPGGASTEAFF. In DNA form, the CDR3 reads TGTGCCAGCTCACCAGGGGGGGCAAGTACTGAAGCTTTCTTT.

The V call is TRBV29-1, the J call TRBJ1-1; maybe TRBD1 (5 bases). V was shortened by 4 bases and J by 6 bases, with 18 bases between the two germline ends. Germline V CDR1 and CDR2: SQVTM, ANQGSEA. The CDR3 length is 14 residues. The CDR3 reads CSVADRRQSPEAFF. DNA of the CDR3: TGCAGCGTTGCGGACCGAAGACAGTCCCCTGAAGCTTTCTTT. Filled out from reference TRBV29-1 and TRBJ1-1, the complete variable domain reads SAVISQKPSRDICQRGTSLTIQCQVDSQVTMMFWYRQQPGQSLTLIATANQGSEATYESGFVIDKFPISRPNLTFSTLTVSNMSPEDSSIYLCSVADRRQSPEAFFGQGTRLTVV.

V usage is TRBV25-1 and J usage is TRBJ1-2; TRBD1 might be the D (5 bases). Germline values: CDR1 MGHDK, CDR2 SYGVNS. Trimming pared 1 base from V and 7 bases from J, leaving 13 bases between. The length of the CDR3 is 14 residues. The CDR3 DNA sequence: TGTGCCAGCAGTGAATGGGAGGGGCGTGCTGGCTACACCTTC. Its protein is CASSEWEGRAGYTF.

Note on this clone: An end of the junction differs from the germline gene, which may be a read error. The chain combines TRBV4-1 with TRBJ2-1, with TRBD2 matching 11 bases. The CDR3 sequence is 16 residues long. The germline V gene encodes CDR1 MGHRA and CDR2 YSYEKL. CDR3 protein: CASSQDRLAGGNEQFF. DNA of the CDR3: TGTGCCAGCAGCCAAGATCGCCTAGCGGGGGGCAATGAGCAGTTCTTC.

This clone was recorded only once. The chain's CDR3 is CASSQIRDSSYNSPLHF. The CDR3 region has the DNA TGCGCCAGCAGCCAAATCCGGGACAGCTCCTATAATTCACCCCTCCACTTT. V is TRBV4-1 and J is TRBJ1-6, with TRBD1 matching over 7 bases. Germline trimming cut 2 bases from V and 0 bases from J; bases unmatched to any gene: 4. The CDR3 totals 17 residues. Germline assignment: CDR1 MGHRA and CDR2 YSYEKL.

The chain's CDR3 is CASSVGLVPLGELFF. Written as DNA, the CDR3 is TGTGCCAGCAGCGTGGGACTAGTTCCCCTTGGGGAGCTGTTTTTT. This chain connects TRBV9 to TRBJ2-2, with TRBD2 identical over 8 bases. Germline V CDR1 and CDR2: SGDLS, YYNGEE. J lost 8 bases, V lost 2 bases, and 8 bases had no gene match. The CDR3 sequence is 15 residues long.

This sequence joins TRBV4-1 and TRBJ1-2, with D unclear. Looked up from germline, CDR1 is MGHRA and CDR2 is YSYEKL. This CDR3 has 15 amino acids. V was trimmed by 0 bases and J by 3 bases, leaving 11 bases between them. The CDR3 region is CASSQEGAGHYGYTF. The CDR3, as DNA: TGCGCCAGCAGCCAAGAAGGTGCAGGCCACTATGGCTACACCTTC.

The V gene is TRBV29-1, the J gene TRBJ2-4; TRBD1 might be the D (6 bases). The CDR3 is 15 amino acids. Trimming removed 7 bases from V and 6 bases from J, with 22 bases in between. Germline V gene data show CDR1 as SQVTM and CDR2 as ANQGSEA. In DNA form, the CDR3 reads TGCAGCGCTAACATTATACAGGGCATGAGAAACATTCAGTACTTC. Its protein product is CSANIIQGMRNIQYF.

This sequence joins TRBV18 and TRBJ1-4; no firm D call. The V end was cut by 6 bases, the J end by 11 bases, with 19 bases between. CDR1 is KGHSH and CDR2 is LQKENI in the germline V gene. This CDR3 contains 14 residues. The CDR3 DNA is TGTGCCAGCTCGTCGGGTGGCGCGGCGGGGAAACTGTTTTTT. Translated, it gives CASSSGGAAGKLFF. Based on the CDR3 plus reference TRBV18 and TRBJ1-4, the full variable domain is NAGVMQNPRHLVRRRGQEARLRCSPMKGHSHVYWYRQLPEEGLKFMVYLQKENIIDESGMPKERFSAEFPKEGPSILRIQQVVRGDSAAYFCASSSGGAAGKLFFGSGTQLSVL.

The V and J genes are TRBV7-2 and TRBJ2-7; a possible D gene is TRBD1 (6 bases). Germline V CDR1 and CDR2: SGHTA, FQGNSA. The V end lost 4 bases, the J end lost 2 bases, and 12 bases lay between the germline ends. The CDR3 contains 14 residues. The CDR3 DNA follows: TGTGCCAGCAGCTCTCACAGGGCAGCCTACGAGCAGTACTTC. As protein: CASSSHRAAYEQYF.

The J gene is TRBJ1-4, the V gene TRBV5-1, with TRBD1 matching 10 bases. This CDR3 spans 16 amino acids. V lost 0 bases and J lost 5; bases outside the gene matches: 4. Per germline, CDR1 SGHRS and CDR2 YFSETQ. CDR3 DNA: TGCGCCAGCAGCTTGGCCCGGACAGGGGGAAATGAAAAACTGTTTTTT. This encodes CASSLARTGGNEKLFF.

The chain couples TRBV27 to TRBJ1-6; D is possibly TRBD1 (6 bases). V was clipped by 0 bases and J by 4 bases, with 7 bases between them. This CDR3 region has 15 residues. Germline V lookup: CDR1 MNHEY, CDR2 SMNVEV (reference sequence). CDR3 protein: CASSLSQGYNSPLHF. For the CDR3, the DNA is TGTGCCAGCAGTTTATCGCAGGGGTATAATTCACCCCTCCACTTT.

The chain combines TRBV30 with TRBJ1-5; D is possibly TRBD1 (5 bases). V lost 0 bases and J 6 bases, leaving 9 bases between the germline ends. Germline-derived CDR1 and CDR2 are GTSNPN and SVGIG (reference sequence). The CDR3 runs 13 residues. The CDR3 protein is CAWSVQGSQPQHF. The DNA for the CDR3 is TGTGCCTGGAGTGTTCAGGGCAGTCAGCCCCAGCATTTT.

This chain links TRBV2 with TRBJ1-6, with TRBD1 matching over 8 bases. The CDR3 spans 14 residues. CDR1 and CDR2 from the germline V gene are SNHLY and FYNNEI. V lost 3 bases, J lost 7 bases, and 2 bases stayed unmatched. CDR3 sequence: CASSEDRVNSPLHF. The CDR3 bases are TGTGCCAGCAGTGAGGACAGGGTCAATTCACCCCTCCACTTT.

This chain connects TRBV4-2 to TRBJ1-4; 9 bases are shared with TRBD1. With V trimmed by 6 bases and J by 4 bases, 12 bases remained unmatched. The CDR3 contains 17 residues. Germline V gene data show CDR1 as LGHNA and CDR2 as YNFKEQ. CDR3 sequence (DNA): TGTGCCAGCAGACGAACACAGGGGGCGGGGGTTAATGAAAAACTGTTTTTT. Amino acid sequence: CASRRTQGAGVNEKLFF.

The gene calls are TRBV19 and TRBJ2-2, with 11 bases identical to TRBD1. CDR1 and CDR2 from the germline V gene are LNHDA and SQIVND (reference sequence). Trimming took 8 bases from V and 5 from J; bases not matched to a gene: 7. The CDR3 runs to 15 residues. CDR3 DNA: TGTGCCAGTTGTAGGGGACAGGGGGGGACCGGGGAGCTGTTTTTT. It codes for CASCRGQGGTGELFF.

The chain has TRBV18 and TRBJ2-7, with TRBD1 as a possible D gene (6 bases). The V gene's germline CDR1 is KGHSH and CDR2 LQKENI. Trimming took 3 bases from V and 2 from J, leaving 14 bases between them. This CDR3 region has 15 residues. The CDR3 DNA sequence: TGTGCCAGCTCACCGGGGCAGGGGCATCCCTACGAGCAGTACTTC. Translation gives CASSPGQGHPYEQYF.

V gene TRBV28 combines with J gene TRBJ2-7; D may be TRBD1 (6 bases). The CDR3 totals 17 residues. Germline V gene lookup returns CDR1 MDHEN and CDR2 SYDVKM. V was clipped by 2 bases and J by 0 bases, with 17 bases between them. The CDR3 spells CASSLPRNRAFSYEQYF. The DNA for the CDR3 is TGTGCCAGCAGTTTACCACGGAACAGGGCCTTCTCCTACGAGCAGTACTTC.

With respect to this clone: This same CDR3 is encoded by further DNA sequences in the sample. This sequence joins TRBV7-2 and TRBJ1-5, with D hard to call. This CDR3 is 13 amino acids long. Germline CDR1 SGHTA, CDR2 FQGNSA. V was pared by 2 bases and J by 2 bases, with 4 bases between. The CDR3 is CASSLTGNQPQHF. The DNA of the CDR3 is TGTGCCAGCAGCTTAACGGGCAATCAGCCCCAGCATTTT.

The V gene is TRBV11-3, the J gene TRBJ1-1; D not resolved. Trimming stripped 8 bases from V and 0 bases from J, with 10 bases between. This CDR3 is 13 amino acids long. The germline gives CDR1 SGHNT, CDR2 YENEEA. CDR3 region: CASSQRMNTEAFF. The CDR3 coding sequence is TGTGCCAGCTCGCAGCGCATGAACACTGAAGCTTTCTTT.

The chain has TRBV6-5 and TRBJ2-5, with 8 bases lining up with TRBD2. Germline CDR1 reads MNHEY; CDR2 reads SVGAGI. CDR3 size: 14 residues. V was clipped by 5 bases and J by 5 bases; unmatched bases: 7. This CDR3 reads CASSSPGLEETQYF. The DNA for the CDR3 is TGTGCCAGCAGTAGCCCGGGACTAGAGGAGACCCAGTACTTC.

The J gene is TRBJ2-1, the V gene TRBV5-4; TRBD2 matches at 9 bases. The CDR3 has 18 amino acids. The ends lost 0 bases at V and 7 bases at J; junction bases unmatched: 14. Per germline, CDR1 SGHNT and CDR2 YYREEE (reference sequence). As DNA, the CDR3 is TGTGCCAGCAGCTTGGCCGCTCTTGCGGGACTAGCTAAAAATGAGCAGTTCTTC. Protein sequence: CASSLAALAGLAKNEQFF.

The genes are TRBV4-3 and TRBJ2-1; D possibly corresponds to TRBD2 (5 bases). CDR3 length: 18 residues. Trimming cost V 3 bases and J 1 base, with 19 bases left between them. Germline CDR1 is LGHNA and CDR2 is YSLEER. CDR3 nucleotide sequence: TGCGCCAGCAGCCACCTTCGACTCTCGGACTTATCCTACAATGAGCAGTTCTTC. Translating it yields CASSHLRLSDLSYNEQFF.

The chain uses TRBV27 and TRBJ2-5, with D possibly TRBD1 on 6 matching bases. The DNA end lines up better with TRBJ2-7; the J call may be wrong. The CDR3 contains 15 residues. Per germline, CDR1 MNHEY and CDR2 SMNVEV (reference sequence). The CDR3 protein is CASSLISRGWYEQYF. As DNA, the CDR3 is TGTGCCAGCAGTTTAATTAGCAGGGGCTGGTACGAGCAGTACTTC.